This T cell receptor beta chain is from a study of T-cell reconstitution after alpha-beta-depleted transplantation in children. This clonotype was counted only a few times. Germline V lookup: CDR1 DFQATT, CDR2 SNEGSKA (reference sequence). V was cut by 2 bases and J by 4 bases, with 17 bases left in between. The CDR3 has 15 residues. Molecular barcoding with unique molecular identifiers was used for the TCRbeta library. Using its own MiXCR run on the PCR reads, TCRdb lists one record per CDR3 protein. The sample lists about 690,000 distinct CDR3 sequences, approximately 15% seen once, with under 1.2% in the top ten.

The specimen comprised PBMCs from the stem cell graft donor, sampled from the stem cell graft. This receptor was identified in a human donor who donated a stem cell graft to a child with acute myeloid leukemia. The chain uses TRBV20-1 and TRBJ1-1; the D gene is possibly TRBD1 (6 bases). CDR3 amino acids: CSARPSRGAVTEAFF. CDR3 bases: TGCAGTGCTAGACCCTCCAGGGGCGCGGTCACTGAAGCTTTCTTT.